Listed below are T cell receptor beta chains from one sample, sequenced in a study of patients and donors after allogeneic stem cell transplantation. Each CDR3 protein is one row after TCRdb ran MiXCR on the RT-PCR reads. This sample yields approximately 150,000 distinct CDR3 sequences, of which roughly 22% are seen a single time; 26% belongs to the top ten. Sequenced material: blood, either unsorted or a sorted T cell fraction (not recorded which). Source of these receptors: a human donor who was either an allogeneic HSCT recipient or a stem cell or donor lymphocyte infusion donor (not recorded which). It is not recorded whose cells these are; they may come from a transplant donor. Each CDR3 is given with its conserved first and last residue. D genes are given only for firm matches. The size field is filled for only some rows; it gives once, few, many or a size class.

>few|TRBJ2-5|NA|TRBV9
CASSGKTGYETQYF
TGTGCCAGCAGCGGGAAAACAGGGTACGAGACCCAGTACTTC
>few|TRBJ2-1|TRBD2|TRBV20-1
CSARDFGARESYNEQFF
TGCAGTGCTAGAGATTTTGGAGCGCGGGAGTCCTACAATGAGCAGTTCTTC
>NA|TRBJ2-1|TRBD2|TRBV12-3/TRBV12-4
CASTHGTSGGNFYNEQFF
TGTGCCAGCACCCACGGGACTAGCGGGGGGAATTTCTACAATGAGCAGTTCTTC
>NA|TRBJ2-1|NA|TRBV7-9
CASSPPLGNEQFF
TGTGCCAGCAGCCCCCCTCTAGGCAATGAGCAGTTCTTC
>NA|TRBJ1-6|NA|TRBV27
CASRTALGEALHF
TGTGCCTCCCGGACTGCCTTGGGGGAGGCCCTCCACTTT
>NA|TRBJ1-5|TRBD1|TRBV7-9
CASSDGTDYSNQPQHF
TGTGCCAGCAGCGATGGGACAGACTATAGCAATCAGCCCCAGCATTTT
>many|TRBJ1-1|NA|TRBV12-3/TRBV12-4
CASRGERETNTEAFF
TGTGCCAGCAGGGGAGAGAGGGAGACGAACACTGAAGCTTTCTTT
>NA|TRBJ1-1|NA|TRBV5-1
CASSLGTVTEAFF
TGCGCCAGCAGCCTTGGGACGGTGACTGAAGCTTTCTTT
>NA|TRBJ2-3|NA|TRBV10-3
CAIGPLEDTQYF
TGTGCCATCGGGCCCTTGGAAGATACGCAGTATTTT
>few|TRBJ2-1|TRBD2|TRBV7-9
CASRGTSGSSGPYNEQFF
TGTGCCAGCAGGGGGACTAGCGGGAGTTCAGGGCCCTACAATGAGCAGTTCTTC
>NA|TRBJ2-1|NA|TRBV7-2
CASNRANEQFF
TGTGCCAGCAACAGAGCCAATGAGCAGTTCTTC
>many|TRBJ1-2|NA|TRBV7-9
CASSPAGNYGYTF
TGTGCCAGCAGCCCGGCGGGTAACTATGGCTACACCTTC
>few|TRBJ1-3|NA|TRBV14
CASSQDPQATGNTIYF
TGTGCCAGCAGCCAAGATCCCCAGGCTACTGGAAACACCATATATTTT
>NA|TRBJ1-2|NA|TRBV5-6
CASSSPGGYTF
TGTGCCAGCAGCTCCCCGGGGGGCTACACCTTC
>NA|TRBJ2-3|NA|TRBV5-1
CASSPGEGTDTQYF
TGCGCCAGCAGCCCAGGGGAGGGGACAGATACGCAGTATTTT
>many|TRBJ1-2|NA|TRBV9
CASSVVGNYGYTF
TGTGCCAGCAGCGTAGTAGGGAACTATGGCTACACCTTC
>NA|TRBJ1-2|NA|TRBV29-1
CSVEDIGLATF
TGCAGCGTTGAAGATATCGGGTTGGCCACCTTC
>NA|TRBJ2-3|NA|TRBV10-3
CAISKATDTQYF
TGTGCCATCAGTAAAGCTACAGATACGCAGTATTTT
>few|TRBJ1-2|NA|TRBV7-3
CASSWAGSGGYTF
TGTGCCAGCAGCTGGGCAGGATCGGGAGGCTACACCTTC
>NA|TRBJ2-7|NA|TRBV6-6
CASSPGGSGQYF
TGTGCCAGCAGTCCCGGTGGTAGCGGGCAGTACTTC
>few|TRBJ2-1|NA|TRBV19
CASRVNIVSYNEQFF
TGTGCCAGTAGAGTAAACATTGTCTCCTACAATGAGCAGTTCTTC
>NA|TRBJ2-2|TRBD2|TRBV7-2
CASSLTVVAGPGELFF
TGTGCCAGCAGCTTAACCGTAGTAGCGGGGCCCGGGGAGCTGTTTTTT
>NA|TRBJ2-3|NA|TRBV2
CASSGRWGDTQYF
TGTGCCAGCAGTGGAAGATGGGGGGATACGCAGTATTTT
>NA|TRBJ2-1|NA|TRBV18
CASSPAGQSYNEQFF
TGTGCCAGCTCACCCGCGGGACAGTCCTACAATGAGCAGTTCTTC
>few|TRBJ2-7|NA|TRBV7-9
CASDEGTYEQYF
TGTGCCAGCGACGAGGGTACCTACGAGCAGTACTTC
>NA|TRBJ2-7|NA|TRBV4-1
CASSQDFYGTGTTYEQYF
TGCGCCAGCAGCCAAGATTTCTACGGGACGGGAACGACCTACGAGCAGTACTTC
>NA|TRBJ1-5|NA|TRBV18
CASSPDINQPQHF
TGTGCCAGCTCACCTGACATCAATCAGCCCCAGCATTTT
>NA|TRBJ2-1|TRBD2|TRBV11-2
CASSPGLAFNEQFF
TGTGCCAGCAGCCCAGGACTAGCTTTCAATGAGCAGTTCTTC
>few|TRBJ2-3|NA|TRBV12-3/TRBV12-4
CASSLQSEGDTQYF
TGTGCCAGCAGTTTACAGTCAGAAGGAGATACGCAGTATTTT